The next 10 T cell receptor beta chains were all read from a single sample in a study of blood T cell repertoires in COVID-19. The protocol was immunoSEQ multiplex PCR, while the TCRdb copy is restricted to in-frame clones and leaves out a portion. The sample lists around 260,000 clones; approximately 83% were seen once. The sample was peripheral blood. Receptors were obtained from a woman in her forties or fifties who had recovered from COVID-19.

This clone has just one count. One end of the junction does not line up with germline, which may come from a read error. The chain uses TRBV18 and TRBJ2-1; D remains ambiguous. Germline CDR1 KGHSH, CDR2 LQKENI. This CDR3 region has 13 residues. DNA of the CDR3: TGTGCCAGCTCACCCCCCTCATACAATGAACAGTTCTTC. As protein: CASSPPSYNEQFF.

V gene TRBV27 combines with J gene TRBJ2-2; D perhaps matches TRBD2 (5 bases). Per the germline V gene, CDR1 is MNHEY and CDR2 is SMNVEV (reference sequence). V lost 1 base to trimming and J lost 5 bases, with 11 bases between them. The CDR3 has 15 amino acids. CDR3 DNA: TGTGCCAGCAGTTTATACGGGGTGGAAACCGGGGAGCTGTTTTTT. Translation: CASSLYGVETGELFF.

The rearrangement uses TRBV27 and TRBJ2-1, with a weak D call TRBD2 (5 bases). The CDR3 is 15 residues long. V was trimmed by 5 bases and J by 5 bases, leaving 16 bases between them. Germline CDR1 MNHEY, CDR2 SMNVEV (reference sequence). CDR3 amino acids: CASSPRLSPDNEQFF. CDR3 sequence (DNA): TGTGCCAGCAGTCCGCGACTATCCCCCGACAATGAGCAGTTCTTC.

The CDR3 sequence: CASSQDLANEQFF. DNA for the CDR3: TGTGCCAGCAGCCAAGATCTCGCGAATGAGCAGTTCTTC. The gene calls are TRBV3-1 (or the pseudogene TRBV3-2) and TRBJ2-1; D is ambiguous. V lost 0 bases, J lost 7 bases, and 7 bases lay in between. The CDR3 sequence is 13 residues long. CDR1 is LGHDT, CDR2 YNNKEL, per germline (reference sequence).

This chain joins TRBV10-3 and TRBJ1-6, with D uncertain. Trimming cost V 10 bases and J 8 bases, with 12 bases left between them. CDR1 is ENHRY, CDR2 SYGVKD, per germline. The CDR3 consists of 12 residues. The CDR3 loop reads CASSLGDSPLHF. The DNA of the CDR3 is TGTGCCAGCAGCCTTGGAGATTCACCCCTCCACTTT.

The genes are TRBV9 and TRBJ2-1, with TRBD2 identical over 9 bases. After removal of 2 bases from V and 8 bases from J, the junction contained 11 bases not matched to a gene. The CDR3 has 16 amino acids. CDR1 is SGDLS, CDR2 YYNGEE, per germline. The CDR3 loop reads CASSVDKAGGWDEQFF. CDR3 in DNA: TGTGCCAGCAGCGTCGATAAAGCGGGAGGTTGGGATGAGCAGTTCTTC.

The chain is built from TRBV27 and TRBJ2-7, with D unclear. From germline, CDR1 is MNHEY and CDR2 SMNVEV (reference sequence). The CDR3 sequence is 13 residues long. The V end was cut by 5 bases, the J end by 6 bases, with 14 bases between. CDR3 DNA sequence: TGTGCCAGCAGTCTCTGGAGCCCCGGCGAGCAGTACTTC. This translates into CASSLWSPGEQYF.

The chain is built from TRBV5-1 and TRBJ2-2; D is perhaps TRBD2 (6 bases). The CDR3 contains 18 residues. Germline CDR1 is SGHRS and CDR2 is YFSETQ. The V end lost 0 bases, the J end lost 0 bases, and 15 bases lay between the germline ends. CDR3: CASSLVLGTSANTGELFF. The CDR3 DNA follows: TGCGCCAGCAGCTTGGTCTTAGGGACTTCCGCGAACACCGGGGAGCTGTTTTTT.

This sequence joins TRBV7-2 and TRBJ2-7; D perhaps matches TRBD1 (6 bases). V lost 3 bases and J 9 bases, leaving 12 bases between the germline ends. CDR1 and CDR2 (germline): SGHTA, FQGNSA. This CDR3 has 12 amino acids. The CDR3 reads CASSLSGGGQYF. The CDR3 DNA is TGTGCCAGCAGCTTGTCTGGGGGCGGGCAGTACTTC. Looking up the rest from reference TRBV7-2 and TRBJ2-7 gives the full variable domain: GAGVSQSPSNKVTEKGKDVELRCDPISGHTALYWYRQSLGQGLEFLIYFQGNSAPDKSGLPSDRFSAERTGGSVSTLTIQRTQQEDSAVYLCASSLSGGGQYFGPGTRLTVT.

This clone was observed a few times. The chain is built from TRBV11-2 and TRBJ2-3; D is possibly TRBD2 (5 bases). V lost 7 bases and J lost 4, with 9 bases in between. The CDR3 spans 12 residues. The germline CDR1 and CDR2 sequences are SGHAT and FQNNGV. In nucleotides, the CDR3 is TGTGCCAGCAAACGAGGGCCAGATACGCAGTATTTT. Its protein product is CASKRGPDTQYF.